This entry lists 23 T cell receptor beta chains sequenced from one sample in a study of identical twins (dated by TCRdb to 2016 to 2017). The library was prepared using 5' RACE. Reads for this sample came from an Illumina HiSeq 2000. The raw public data were reprocessed by TCRdb itself: fastp quality trimming at Q25, MiXCR clonotype calling, in-frame beta chains only. Every distinct CDR3 protein forms one entry, paired with its most common genes and DNA. Across this sample there are fewer than 250,000 distinct CDR3 sequences, with around 8.1% seen only once. The ten most abundant clones make up less than 2.5% of the sample. This sample was also put to use in a study of yellow fever vaccine responses in identical twins.

The sample comprised memory (CD45RO+) T cells sorted from blood. Reading the label with the study, this specimen's cell subset or site is: CD45RO+ enriched T cells. All receptors come from a young woman in good health.

This clonotype was detected only a few times. The chain joins TRBV7-2 to TRBJ1-2; D gene ambiguous. Germline V gene sequence: CDR1 SGHTA, CDR2 FQGNSA. The CDR3 runs 13 residues. Trimming cost V 5 bases and J 9 bases, with 16 bases left between them. The CDR3 region is CASSPDGLVSYTF. The CDR3 DNA reads TGTGCCAGCAGCCCCGACGGATTAGTGAGCTACACCTTC.

There are a few counts of this clonotype. The chain uses TRBV5-1 and TRBJ2-7; D could derive from TRBD1 or TRBD2 (5 bases each). This CDR3 contains 13 residues. From germline, CDR1 is SGHRS and CDR2 YFSETQ. Here the CDR3 DNA reads TGCGCGACAGCAACATCCAGCGGCGACGAGCAGTACTTC. Translated, it gives CATATSSGDEQYF.

This clonotype came up many times. V usage is TRBV6-2 or TRBV6-3 and J usage is TRBJ2-1; maybe TRBD1 (6 bases). This CDR3 has 16 residues. V lost 6 bases and J lost 0, with 15 bases in between. Germline V lookup: CDR1 MNHEY, CDR2 SVGEGT. This chain's CDR3 is CASSTGQQSSYNEQFF. The CDR3 DNA sequence: TGTGCCAGCAGCACCGGACAGCAAAGCTCCTACAATGAGCAGTTCTTC.

This clonotype has at least ten counts. This chain connects TRBV6-1 to TRBJ1-6; a weak D match, TRBD1 (5 bases). V was pared by 8 bases and J by 8 bases, with 13 bases between. Germline CDR1 reads MNHNS; CDR2 reads SASEGT. The CDR3 length is 13 residues. The DNA of the CDR3 is TGTGCCAGCTCACTAGTAGGGGATTCACCCCTCCACTTT. This encodes CASSLVGDSPLHF.

This clonotype was recorded many times. The rearrangement joins TRBV20-1 to TRBJ2-3, with 8 bases matching TRBD1. The V gene's germline CDR1 is DFQATT and CDR2 SNEGSKA (reference sequence). V shed 5 bases and J 0 bases; nucleotides not matched to a gene: 4. The CDR3 runs to 14 residues. For the CDR3, the DNA is TGCAGTGCTGACAGGGGCTCTAGCACAGATACGCAGTATTTT. This gives the protein CSADRGSSTDTQYF.

The rearrangement links TRBV6-2 or TRBV6-3 to TRBJ2-3; D perhaps matches TRBD2 (5 bases). Germline assignment: CDR1 MNHEY and CDR2 SVGEGT. The CDR3 totals 14 residues. Trimming left V 6 bases short and J 0 bases short, with 10 bases between. The DNA of the CDR3 is TGTGCCAGCAGGACGGAGCGGAGCACAGATACGCAGTATTTT. It specifies CASRTERSTDTQYF.

This chain links TRBV2 with TRBJ1-5; 7 nucleotides align to TRBD1. CDR1 is SNHLY, CDR2 FYNNEI, per germline. V was clipped by 5 bases and J by 0 bases; unmatched bases: 4. The CDR3 loop spans 15 amino acids. CDR3: CASSQTGNSNQPQHF. CDR3 nucleotide sequence: TGTGCCAGCAGTCAGACAGGGAATAGCAATCAGCCCCAGCATTTT.

This clonotype was seen ten or more times. This rearrangement joins TRBV15 to TRBJ2-1; D remains ambiguous. V was shortened by 0 bases and J by 5 bases, with 11 bases between the two germline ends. From germline, CDR1 is LNHNV and CDR2 YYDKDF (reference sequence). The CDR3 consists of 15 residues. The DNA for the CDR3 is TGTGCCACCAGCAGAGACCAGAACCCAAACAATGAGCAGTTCTTC. It encodes CATSRDQNPNNEQFF.

This sequence joins TRBV7-3 and TRBJ2-3; D might be TRBD1 or TRBD2, each matching 6 bases. The V gene lost 7 bases and the J gene lost 0 bases, with 14 bases spanning the gap. CDR1 SGHTA and CDR2 FQGTGA come from the germline V gene. This CDR3 comprises 15 residues. The CDR3, as DNA: TGTGCCAGCACCCGGAGGGGGGCTAGCACAGATACGCAGTATTTT. This translates into CASTRRGASTDTQYF. Using reference TRBV7-3 and TRBJ2-3 for the parts outside the CDR3, the full variable domain is GAGVSQTPSNKVTEKGKYVELRCDPISGHTALYWYRQSLGQGPEFLIYFQGTGAADDSGLPNDRFFAVRPEGSVSTLKIQRTERGDSAVYLCASTRRGASTDTQYFGPGTRLTVL.

This clonotype was detected a few times. The genes are TRBV4-2 and TRBJ2-1; a weak D match, TRBD2 (6 bases). From germline, CDR1 is LGHNA and CDR2 YNFKEQ. Trimming cost V 4 bases and J 3 bases, with 25 bases left between them. This CDR3 contains 19 residues. This CDR3 reads CASSRTISGRIKFYNEQFF. The CDR3 DNA follows: TGTGCCAGCAGCCGGACTATTAGCGGAAGAATAAAATTCTACAATGAGCAGTTCTTC.

This clonotype was detected a few times. CDR3: CATSANSNQPQHF. As DNA, the CDR3 is TGTGCCACCAGTGCCAATAGCAATCAGCCCCAGCATTTT. This chain uses TRBV24-1 with TRBJ1-5; D ambiguous. This CDR3 contains 13 residues. Trimming took 5 bases from V and 0 from J, leaving 4 bases between them. Germline assignment: CDR1 KGHDR and CDR2 SFDVKD.

Many counts were recorded for this clonotype. The chain recombines TRBV12-3 or TRBV12-4 with TRBJ2-2; tentatively, D is TRBD1 (6 bases). Trimming left V 5 bases short and J 6 bases short, with 16 bases between. This CDR3 is built from 15 residues. The CDR3 sequence: CASSRNTGPPGELFF. CDR3 DNA sequence: TGTGCCAGCAGTCGCAATACAGGGCCCCCCGGGGAGCTGTTTTTT.

The chain has TRBV7-6 and TRBJ2-3; no definite D call. Trimming removed 2 bases at V and 2 bases at J, with 5 bases between. The CDR3 spans 13 residues. Germline assignment: CDR1 SGHVS and CDR2 FNYEAQ. The CDR3 coding sequence is TGTGCCAGCAGCTTAATGATCACAGATACGCAGTATTTT. It specifies CASSLMITDTQYF.

The chain couples TRBV6-4 to TRBJ2-1; 8 positions agree with TRBD2. V shed 2 bases, J shed 5 bases, and the junction held 5 bases outside the gene matches. The germline gives CDR1 MRHNA, CDR2 SNTAGT. The CDR3 has 15 amino acids. The CDR3: CASSDGAGGNNEQFF. DNA of the CDR3: TGTGCCAGCAGTGACGGGGCGGGGGGCAACAATGAGCAGTTCTTC.

At least ten counts were recorded for this clonotype. The V call is TRBV5-1, the J call TRBJ2-1; 12 bases match TRBD1. With 4 bases clipped from V and 8 bases from J, the junction kept 10 bases outside the gene matches. Germline V lookup: CDR1 SGHRS, CDR2 YFSETQ. The CDR3 runs to 16 residues. DNA of the CDR3: TGCGCCAGCAGCCACGGGACAGGGGGCCTGGAGGATGAGCAGTTCTTC. Translated: CASSHGTGGLEDEQFF.

V and J are TRBV5-5 and TRBJ2-2; D unresolved. Trimming pared 4 bases from V and 4 bases from J, leaving 11 bases between. The CDR3 sequence is 14 residues long. Germline V CDR1 and CDR2: SGHKS, YYEKEE (reference sequence). The CDR3: CASSLQPLTGELFF. The CDR3 DNA reads TGTGCCAGCAGCCTCCAGCCGCTCACCGGGGAGCTGTTTTTT.

This clonotype was counted ten times or more. This sequence joins TRBV7-2 and TRBJ2-7; TRBD2 agrees at 9 bases. The germline V gene encodes CDR1 SGHTA and CDR2 FQGNSA. V lost 5 bases and J lost 3; bases outside the gene matches: 5. CDR3 size: 14 residues. The CDR3 region is CASSKGLARYEQYF. In DNA form, the CDR3 reads TGTGCCAGCAGCAAAGGACTAGCGCGCTACGAGCAGTACTTC.

This chain connects TRBV28 to TRBJ2-2; D might be TRBD1 (5 bases). This CDR3 has 17 amino acids. Trimming pared 7 bases from V and 2 bases from J, leaving 20 bases between. CDR1 is MDHEN and CDR2 is SYDVKM in the germline V gene. CDR3 sequence (DNA): TGTGCCAGCAATCCACCGGCTGGGGCGCGAAACACCGGGGAGCTGTTTTTT. This codes for CASNPPAGARNTGELFF.

The V and J genes are TRBV28 and TRBJ2-1; TRBD2 matches 14 bases. V lost 1 base, J lost 8 bases, and 7 bases stayed unmatched. The V gene's germline CDR1 is MDHEN and CDR2 SYDVKM. CDR3 size: 17 residues. This CDR3 is CASSLFSGTSGSYEQFF. The DNA of the CDR3 is TGTGCCAGCAGTTTATTTTCGGGGACTAGCGGGAGTTATGAGCAGTTCTTC.

This clonotype was counted only a few times. V and J are TRBV7-3 and TRBJ2-6; a weak D match, TRBD2 (5 bases). This CDR3 spans 16 amino acids. CDR1 and CDR2 (germline): SGHTA, FQGTGA. Trimming stripped 1 base from V and 0 bases from J, with 7 bases between. As DNA, the CDR3 is TGTGCCAGCAGCTTAATGGCGGGCTCTGGGGCCAACGTCCTGACTTTC. This translates into CASSLMAGSGANVLTF.

The gene calls are TRBV6-1 and TRBJ2-5, with 11 nucleotides matching TRBD1. The V segment lost 5 bases and the J segment 5 bases; nucleotides outside the gene matches: 10. The CDR3 spans 16 residues. CDR1 MNHNS and CDR2 SASEGT come from the germline V gene. The CDR3 sequence: CASSRPGTGGGETQYF. The CDR3 nucleotides are TGTGCCAGCAGTCGCCCCGGGACAGGGGGTGGGGAGACCCAGTACTTC.

The chain combines TRBV14 with TRBJ2-5; D remains unclear. The CDR3 extends over 14 amino acids. Trimming removed 4 bases at V and 4 bases at J, with 13 bases between. The germline V gene encodes CDR1 SGHDN and CDR2 FVKESK. CDR3 region: CASSRDLRTETQYF. The CDR3 DNA reads TGTGCCAGCAGCCGGGATTTGAGGACAGAGACCCAGTACTTC.

The table lists this clonotype with a few counts. This chain uses TRBV7-2 with TRBJ2-3, with TRBD2 matching over 7 bases. The length of the CDR3 is 14 residues. Per germline, CDR1 SGHTA and CDR2 FQGNSA. Trimming removed 5 bases from V and 10 bases from J; junction bases left unmatched: 12. The CDR3 DNA reads as TGTGCCAGCAGCATTTCGCGGGAGTATAAGGCGCAGTATTTT. Protein product: CASSISREYKAQYF.